Each of the 11 T cell receptor beta chains below was sequenced from the same sample in a study of CD8 T cells in Susac syndrome. When the RNA was reverse transcribed, random hexamers were used with an input of about 0.5 to 1 ug. TCRdb re-called the immunoSEQ multiplex PCR reads through MiXCR, storing one row per CDR3 protein. The profile shows 200,000 to 250,000 distinct CDR3 sequences, about 94% of them singletons. Sequencing was performed on CD4+ T cells from PBMCs. The receptors derive from a human donor with Susac syndrome.

The chain links TRBV29-1 to TRBJ1-1; TRBD1 matches 7 bases. V was clipped by 5 bases and J by 2 bases; unmatched bases: 14. This CDR3 is built from 16 residues. Germline CDR1 reads SQVTM; CDR2 reads ANQGSEA. The CDR3 reads CSVHTGTVTINTEAFF. In nucleotides, the CDR3 is TGCAGCGTTCACACCGGGACAGTTACCATCAACACTGAAGCTTTCTTT.

This chain uses TRBV15 with TRBJ2-1; 10 bases line up with TRBD2. Germline V lookup: CDR1 LNHNV, CDR2 YYDKDF (reference sequence). This CDR3 is built from 19 residues. After removal of 0 bases from V and 2 bases from J, the junction contained 10 bases not matched to a gene. The CDR3 nucleotides are TGTGCCACCAGCAGAGATGAGCTGCTAGCGGGGGCCCCCTACAATGAGCAGTTCTTC. It specifies CATSRDELLAGAPYNEQFF. The full variable domain, with the rest looked up from reference TRBV15 and TRBJ2-1, is DAMVIQNPRYQVTQFGKPVTLSCSQTLNHNVMYWYQQKSSQAPKLLFHYYDKDFNNEADTPDNFQSRRPNTSFCFLDIRSPGLGDTAMYLCATSRDELLAGAPYNEQFFGPGTRLTVL.

Comment on this clonotype: One end of the junction varies from germline; a read error may be responsible. The chain uses TRBV30 and TRBJ2-1; weak D call: TRBD2 (7 bases). Germline V lookup: CDR1 GTSNPN, CDR2 SVGIG (reference sequence). This CDR3 comprises 10 residues. CDR3 region: CAWSDGGQIF. Here the CDR3 DNA reads TGTGCCTGGAGTGACGGGGGGCAGATCTTC.

The chain carries TRBV12-3 or TRBV12-4 and TRBJ1-2; D is uncertain. This CDR3 spans 16 amino acids. Trimming stripped 2 bases from V and 3 bases from J, with 16 bases between. CDR3 in DNA: TGTGCCAGCAGTTTACCGACGGGATGGGGAGACTATGGCTACACCTTC. Protein product: CASSLPTGWGDYGYTF.

The chain has TRBV19 and TRBJ1-1; D is uncertain. CDR3 length equals 13 residues. With 7 bases removed from V and 5 bases from J, the gap between germline ends came to 14 bases. Germline V gene lookup returns CDR1 LNHDA and CDR2 SQIVND (reference sequence). CDR3 region: CASTAAARTEAFF. The CDR3 region has the DNA TGTGCCAGTACGGCGGCGGCGAGGACTGAAGCTTTCTTT. The whole variable domain, filled in from reference TRBV19 and TRBJ1-1, reads DGGITQSPKYLFRKEGQNVTLSCEQNLNHDAMYWYRQDPGQGLRLIYYSQIVNDFQKGDIAEGYSVSREKKESFPLTVTSAQKNPTAFYLCASTAAARTEAFFGQGTRLTVV.

The chain combines TRBV29-1 with TRBJ2-5; D gene ambiguous. The CDR3 is 13 amino acids. Germline assignment: CDR1 SQVTM and CDR2 ANQGSEA. The germline V and J ends were trimmed by 4 bases and 1 base, with 10 bases remaining between them. The CDR3 reads CSVAPGVQETQYF. The CDR3 DNA sequence: TGCAGCGTTGCCCCGGGCGTCCAAGAGACCCAGTACTTC.

The sample holds a few counts of this clonotype. This rearrangement joins TRBV11-3 to TRBJ2-3, with D possibly being TRBD1 or TRBD2 (5 bases each). V lost 1 base to trimming and J lost 3 bases, with 8 bases between them. This CDR3 has 14 residues. CDR1 and CDR2 from the germline V gene are SGHNT and YENEEA. The CDR3 is CASSLGDPTDTQYF. Written as DNA, the CDR3 is TGTGCCAGCAGCTTAGGGGACCCGACAGATACGCAGTATTTT.

This clonotype was recorded only once. The V gene is TRBV20-1, the J gene TRBJ2-3, with a weak D call TRBD2 (5 bases). The germline V gene has CDR1 DFQATT and CDR2 SNEGSKA (reference sequence). V lost 6 bases to trimming and J lost 3 bases, with 16 bases between them. This CDR3 is 14 amino acids long. In nucleotides, the CDR3 is TGCAGTGCCGTACCTAGAGGGTTGACAGATACGCAGTATTTT. This encodes CSAVPRGLTDTQYF.

This chain uses TRBV11-2 with TRBJ1-1; D is unresolved. Between the trimmed V and J ends, which lost 5 bases and 0 bases, there was a span of 10 bases. This CDR3 spans 14 amino acids. Germline-derived CDR1 and CDR2 are SGHAT and FQNNGV. The CDR3 sequence: CASSPYALNTEAFF. In nucleotides, the CDR3 is TGTGCCAGCAGCCCCTACGCCCTGAACACTGAAGCTTTCTTT.

The chain links TRBV18 to TRBJ1-2; D unresolved. This CDR3 is 14 amino acids long. In germline, CDR1 is KGHSH, CDR2 LQKENI. V was trimmed by 3 bases and J by 6 bases, leaving 14 bases between them. The CDR3 nucleotides are TGTGCCAGCTCACCGATCGCGGGCCTCGATGGCTACACCTTC. Its translation is CASSPIAGLDGYTF.

The V call is TRBV30, the J call TRBJ1-5; D is possibly TRBD1 (5 bases). CDR3 length equals 15 residues. V was cut by 2 bases and J by 7 bases, with 18 bases left in between. Germline assignment: CDR1 GTSNPN and CDR2 SVGIG (reference sequence). This chain's CDR3 is CAWSPSGGDGQPQHF. The CDR3 DNA reads TGTGCCTGGAGTCCGTCTGGGGGAGACGGACAGCCCCAGCATTTT.